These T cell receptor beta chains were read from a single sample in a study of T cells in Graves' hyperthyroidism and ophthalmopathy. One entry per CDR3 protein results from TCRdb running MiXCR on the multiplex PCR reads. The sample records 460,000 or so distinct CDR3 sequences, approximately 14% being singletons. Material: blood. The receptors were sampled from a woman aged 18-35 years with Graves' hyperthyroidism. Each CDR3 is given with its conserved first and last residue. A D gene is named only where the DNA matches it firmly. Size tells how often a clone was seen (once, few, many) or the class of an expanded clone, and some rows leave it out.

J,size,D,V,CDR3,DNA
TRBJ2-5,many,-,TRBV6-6,CASSYTGTVLGGGETQYF,TGTGCCAGCAGTTACACCGGGACGGTCCTAGGTGGGGGGGAGACCCAGTACTTC
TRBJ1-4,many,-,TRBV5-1,CASSLAGSNEKLFF,TGTGCCAGCAGCTTAGCAGGGTCCAATGAAAAACTGTTTTTT
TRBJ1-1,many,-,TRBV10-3,CAISESRGVMNTEAFF,TGTGCCATCAGTGAGTCCAGGGGAGTCATGAACACTGAAGCTTTCTTT
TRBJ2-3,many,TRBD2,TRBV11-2,CASSRPGLAGGGDTQYF,TGTGCCAGCAGCCGACCGGGACTAGCGGGAGGAGGAGATACGCAGTATTTT
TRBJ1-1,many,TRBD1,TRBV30,CAWSSTGDTEAFF,TGTGCCTGGAGCAGCACAGGGGACACTGAAGCTTTCTTT
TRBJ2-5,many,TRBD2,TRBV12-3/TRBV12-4,CASSSRLAETQETQYF,TGTGCCAGCAGTTCAAGACTAGCGGAGACACAAGAGACCCAGTACTTC
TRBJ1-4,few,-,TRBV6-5,CASSYGDQGNEKLFF,TGTGCCAGCAGTTATGGGGATCAGGGAAATGAAAAACTGTTTTTT
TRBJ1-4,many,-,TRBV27,CASGPRDRYEKLFF,TGTGCCAGCGGCCCACGGGACCGGTACGAAAAACTGTTTTTT
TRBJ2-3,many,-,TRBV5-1,CASSPISTPSTDTQYF,TGCGCCAGCAGCCCCATCTCGACCCCTAGCACAGATACGCAGTATTTT
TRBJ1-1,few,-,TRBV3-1,CASSPRSGNTEAFF,TGTGCCAGCAGCCCGAGGTCAGGGAACACTGAAGCTTTCTTT
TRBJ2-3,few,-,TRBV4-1,CASSQAMGQTADTQYF,TGCGCCAGCAGCCAAGCGATGGGGCAGACGGCAGATACGCAGTATTTT
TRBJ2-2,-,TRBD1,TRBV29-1,CSVAGTGATGELFF,TGCAGCGTAGCCGGGACAGGGGCCACCGGGGAGCTGTTTTTT
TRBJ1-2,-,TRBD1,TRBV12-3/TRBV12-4,CAIDRGGYGYTF,TGTGCCATCGACAGGGGAGGCTATGGCTACACCTTC
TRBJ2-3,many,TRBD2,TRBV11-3,CASSLRAGGSTDTQYF,TGTGCCAGCAGCTTACGGGCGGGGGGGAGCACAGATACGCAGTATTTT
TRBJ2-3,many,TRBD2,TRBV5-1,CASRQGLAGADTQYF,TGCGCCAGCCGACAGGGACTAGCGGGAGCAGATACGCAGTATTTT
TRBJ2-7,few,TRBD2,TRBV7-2,CASSLFPGLAGYEQYF,TGTGCCAGCAGCTTATTCCCGGGACTAGCGGGCTACGAGCAGTACTTC
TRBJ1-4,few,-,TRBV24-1,CATSETRSNEKLFF,TGTGCCACCAGCGAGACAAGGTCTAATGAAAAACTGTTTTTT
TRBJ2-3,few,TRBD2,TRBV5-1,CASNGLSSGSLTDTQYF,TGCGCCAGCAACGGCCTTTCTAGCGGGAGTCTAACAGATACGCAGTATTTT
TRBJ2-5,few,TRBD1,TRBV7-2,CASSFQGEETQYF,TGTGCCAGCAGCTTCCAGGGGGAGGAGACCCAGTACTTC
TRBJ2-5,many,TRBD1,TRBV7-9,CASSRDRARQETQYF,TGTGCCAGCAGCCGGGACAGGGCGAGACAAGAGACCCAGTACTTC
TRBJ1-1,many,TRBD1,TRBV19,CASSVTGVNTEAFF,TGTGCCAGTAGTGTGACAGGGGTGAACACTGAAGCTTTCTTT
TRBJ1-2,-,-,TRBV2,CASASRGVDGYIF,TGTGCCAGCGCGTCGCGGGGCGTCGATGGCTACATCTTC
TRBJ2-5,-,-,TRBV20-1,CSARDGRDQETQYF,TGCAGTGCTAGAGATGGACGGGACCAAGAGACCCAGTACTTC
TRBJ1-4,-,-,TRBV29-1,CSVEYAGGGEKLFF,TGCAGCGTTGAGTACGCAGGAGGGGGTGAAAAACTGTTTTTT
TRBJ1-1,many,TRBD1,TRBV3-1,CASTAQGKKNTEAFF,TGTGCCAGCACCGCACAGGGGAAGAAGAACACTGAAGCTTTCTTT
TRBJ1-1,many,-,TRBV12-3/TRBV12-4,CASSLNSVGGAFF,TGTGCCAGCAGTTTAAACAGTGTTGGGGGGGCTTTCTTT
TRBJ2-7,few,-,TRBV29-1,CSVVAGVEQYF,TGCAGCGTTGTGGCAGGGGTCGAGCAGTACTTC
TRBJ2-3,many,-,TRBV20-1,CSARSRRAETSTDTQYF,TGCAGTGCTAGATCCCGGAGGGCGGAGACTAGCACAGATACGCAGTATTTT
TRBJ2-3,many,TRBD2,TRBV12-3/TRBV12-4,CASTATSGRITDTQYF,TGTGCCAGCACCGCGACTAGCGGGAGGATCACAGATACGCAGTATTTT
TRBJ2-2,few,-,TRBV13,CASSPPDLFAGELFF,TGTGCCAGCAGCCCGCCCGACTTATTTGCCGGGGAGCTGTTTTTT
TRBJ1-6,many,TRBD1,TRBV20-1,CSATADRGPKSSYNSPLHF,TGCAGTGCTACAGCGGACAGGGGACCAAAAAGCTCCTATAATTCACCCCTCCACTTT
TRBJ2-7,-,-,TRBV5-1,CASSLQISSYEQYF,TGCGCCAGCAGCTTACAGATCTCTTCCTACGAGCAGTACTTC